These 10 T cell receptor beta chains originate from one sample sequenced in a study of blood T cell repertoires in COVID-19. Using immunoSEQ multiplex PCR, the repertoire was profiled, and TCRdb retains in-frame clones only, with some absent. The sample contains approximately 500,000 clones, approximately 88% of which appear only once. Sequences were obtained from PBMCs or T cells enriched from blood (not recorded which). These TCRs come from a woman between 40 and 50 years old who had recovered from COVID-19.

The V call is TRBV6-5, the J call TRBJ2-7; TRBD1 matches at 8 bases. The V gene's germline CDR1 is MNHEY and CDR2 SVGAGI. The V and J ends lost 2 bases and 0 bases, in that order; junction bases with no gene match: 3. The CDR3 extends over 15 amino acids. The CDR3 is CASSYRTGTSYEQYF. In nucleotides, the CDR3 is TGTGCCAGCAGTTACCGGACAGGGACCTCCTACGAGCAGTACTTC.

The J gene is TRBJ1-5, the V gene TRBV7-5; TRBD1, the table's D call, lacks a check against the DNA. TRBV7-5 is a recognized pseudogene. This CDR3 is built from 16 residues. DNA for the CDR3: TGTGCCAGAAGCTTTACAGGGATGGGTAGCAATCAGCCCCAGCATTTT. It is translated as CARSFTGMGSNQPQHF.

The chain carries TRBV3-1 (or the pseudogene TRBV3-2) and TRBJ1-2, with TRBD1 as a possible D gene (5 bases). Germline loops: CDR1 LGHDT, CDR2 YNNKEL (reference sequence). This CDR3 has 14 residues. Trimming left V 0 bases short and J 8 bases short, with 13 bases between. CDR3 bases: TGTGCCAGCAGCCAAGATATTGGGGCGCGGGGCTACACCTTC. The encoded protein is CASSQDIGARGYTF.

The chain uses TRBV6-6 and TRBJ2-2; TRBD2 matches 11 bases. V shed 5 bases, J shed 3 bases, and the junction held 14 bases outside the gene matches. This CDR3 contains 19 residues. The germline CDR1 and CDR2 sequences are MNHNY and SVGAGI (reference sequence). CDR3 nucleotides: TGTGCCAGCAGTCCGCAAGGGGGGGTAGCGGGAGGGTACACCGGGGAGCTGTTTTTT. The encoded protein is CASSPQGGVAGGYTGELFF.

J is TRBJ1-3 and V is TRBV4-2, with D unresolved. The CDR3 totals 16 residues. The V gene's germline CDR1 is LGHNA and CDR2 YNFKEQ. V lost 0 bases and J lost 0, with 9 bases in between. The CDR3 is CASSQERSGSGNTIYF. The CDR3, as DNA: TGTGCCAGCAGCCAAGAACGGTCGGGCTCTGGAAACACCATATATTTT.

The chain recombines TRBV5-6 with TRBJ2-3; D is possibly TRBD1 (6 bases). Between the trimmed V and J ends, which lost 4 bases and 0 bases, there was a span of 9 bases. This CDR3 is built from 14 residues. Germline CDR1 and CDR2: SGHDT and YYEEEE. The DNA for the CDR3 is TGTGCCAGCAGCGTGGGACACAGCACAGATACGCAGTATTTT. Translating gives CASSVGHSTDTQYF.

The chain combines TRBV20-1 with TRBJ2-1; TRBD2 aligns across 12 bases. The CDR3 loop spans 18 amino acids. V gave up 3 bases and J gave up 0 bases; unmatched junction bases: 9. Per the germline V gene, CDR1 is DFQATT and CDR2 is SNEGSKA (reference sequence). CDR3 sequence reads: CSASWWTSGTSSYNEQFF. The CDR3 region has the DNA TGCAGTGCTAGTTGGTGGACTAGCGGGACGAGCTCCTACAATGAGCAGTTCTTC.

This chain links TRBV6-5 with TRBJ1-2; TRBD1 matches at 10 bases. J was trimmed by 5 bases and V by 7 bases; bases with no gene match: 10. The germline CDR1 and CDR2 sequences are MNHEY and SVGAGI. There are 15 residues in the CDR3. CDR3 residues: CASTRQGAVGYGYTF. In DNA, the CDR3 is TGTGCCAGCACCAGACAGGGGGCGGTGGGTTATGGCTACACCTTC.

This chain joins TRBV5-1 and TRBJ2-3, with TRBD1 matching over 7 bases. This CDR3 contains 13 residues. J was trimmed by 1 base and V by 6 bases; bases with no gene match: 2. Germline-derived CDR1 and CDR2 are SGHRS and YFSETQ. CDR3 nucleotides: TGCGCCAGCAATGACAGGGGCACAGATACGCAGTATTTT. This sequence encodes CASNDRGTDTQYF.

CDR3 bases: TGTGCCAGCAGTTGGTCAGAAACGTTATCCACAGATACGCAGTATTTT. This gives the protein CASSWSETLSTDTQYF. The V gene is TRBV6-2 or TRBV6-3, the J gene TRBJ2-3, with D uncertain. This CDR3 is 16 amino acids long. Germline V gives CDR1 MNHEY, CDR2 SVGEGT. Between the trimmed V and J ends, which lost 4 bases and 2 bases, there was a span of 16 bases.